Listed below are T cell receptor beta chains from one sample, sequenced in a study of T cell repertoires in cytomegalovirus infection. MiXCR, applied by TCRdb to the reads, yields one record per CDR3 protein. The sample shows about 830,000 distinct CDR3 sequences, approximately 32% of them seen only once. Their antigens are not known. Sequenced here: cultured CD8+ T cells from PBMCs, sampled from culture after CMV antigen stimulation. The receptors shown here come from a human donor in good health (CMV status not recorded). Some clones in this sample may be carry-over from other donors' samples. CDR3s include the opening cysteine and the closing phenylalanine or tryptophan. The D gene is left open where the match is weak.

d_call | j_call | v_call | cdr3_aa
- | TRBJ1-4 | TRBV12-3/TRBV12-4 | CASSPETAWEKLFF
TRBD1 | TRBJ2-3 | TRBV15 | CATSEDRATDTQYF
- | TRBJ2-3 | TRBV6-1 | CASSDQTSRADTQYF
- | TRBJ1-2 | TRBV14 | CASSQDLLGDSMPNYGYTF
- | TRBJ2-1 | TRBV7-2 | CASSPGAAGPYNEQFF
- | TRBJ2-1 | TRBV7-8 | CASSTYPRGNEQFF
TRBD1 | TRBJ2-1 | TRBV7-3 | CASSLTGGFSDEQFF
- | TRBJ1-1 | TRBV6-5 | CASSKNSNTEAFF
TRBD2 | TRBJ2-7 | TRBV5-1 | CASSLDAVAGVIPSSYEQYF
- | TRBJ2-1 | TRBV10-3 | CAISESTDPDNEQFF